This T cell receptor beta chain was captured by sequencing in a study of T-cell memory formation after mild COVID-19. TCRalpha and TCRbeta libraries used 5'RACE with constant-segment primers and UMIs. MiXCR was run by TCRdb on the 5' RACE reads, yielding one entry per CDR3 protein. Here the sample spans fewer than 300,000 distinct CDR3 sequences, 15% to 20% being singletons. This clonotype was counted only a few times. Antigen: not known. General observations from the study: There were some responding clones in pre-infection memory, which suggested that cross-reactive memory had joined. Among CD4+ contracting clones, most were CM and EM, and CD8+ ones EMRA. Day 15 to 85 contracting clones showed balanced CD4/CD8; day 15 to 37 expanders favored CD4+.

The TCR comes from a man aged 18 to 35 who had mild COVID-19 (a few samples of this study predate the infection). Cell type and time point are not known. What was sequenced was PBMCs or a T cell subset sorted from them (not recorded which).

This chain's CDR3 is CASSLMGDRDRKTQYF. The CDR3 DNA reads TGTGCCAGCAGTTTAATGGGAGACAGGGATCGGAAGACCCAGTACTTC. The V and J genes are TRBV12-3 or TRBV12-4 and TRBJ2-5, with TRBD1 identical over 7 bases. The CDR3 has 16 amino acids. The ends lost 2 bases at V and 6 bases at J; junction bases unmatched: 12.